Following are 17 T cell receptor beta chains from one sample sequenced in a study of blood T cell repertoires in COVID-19. Profiling relied on immunoSEQ multiplex PCR, and the TCRdb table lists in-frame clones only, not all of them. The data show about 160,000 clones, about 93% seen once. The sample taken for sequencing was peripheral blood. The source of these receptors is a woman aged 50 to 65 with acute or convalescent COVID-19.

The chain is built from TRBV4-3 and TRBJ1-5; no definite D call. With 0 bases removed from V and 9 bases from J, the gap between germline ends came to 15 bases. The CDR3 extends over 15 amino acids. CDR1 and CDR2 (germline): LGHNA, YSLEER. The CDR3 protein is CASSQDILGGWPQHF. The CDR3, as DNA: TGCGCCAGCAGCCAAGACATCCTAGGCGGGTGGCCCCAGCATTTT.

This sequence joins TRBV12-3 or TRBV12-4 and TRBJ1-2; TRBD1 agrees at 8 bases. Trimming removed 6 bases from V and 4 bases from J; junction bases left unmatched: 4. The CDR3 has 13 amino acids. CDR3 sequence: CASSLTGGYGYTF. The CDR3 nucleotides read TGTGCCAGCAGCTTAACAGGGGGCTATGGCTACACCTTC.

The V call is TRBV11-2, the J call TRBJ1-2, with D uncertain. CDR3 length: 15 amino acids. V dropped 0 bases and J dropped 3 bases, with 11 bases sitting between them. Germline assignment: CDR1 SGHAT and CDR2 FQNNGV. DNA of the CDR3: TGTGCCAGCAGCTTAGAGAAGGCGGCTTACTATGGCTACACCTTC. As protein: CASSLEKAAYYGYTF.

The rearrangement links TRBV30 to TRBJ1-1; 7 bases match TRBD1. V gave up 3 bases and J gave up 1 base; unmatched junction bases: 2. The CDR3 spans 13 residues. Germline V gene sequence: CDR1 GTSNPN, CDR2 SVGIG (reference sequence). The CDR3 region is CAWRRDRNTEAFF. DNA for the CDR3: TGTGCCTGGAGAAGGGACAGGAACACTGAAGCTTTCTTT.

The genes are TRBV19 and TRBJ1-6, with 7 bases that match TRBD1. CDR3 length equals 14 residues. J was trimmed by 7 bases and V by 10 bases; bases with no gene match: 10. Germline lookup yields CDR1 LNHDA and CDR2 SQIVND (reference sequence). DNA of the CDR3: TGTGCCACCCACAGGGGACACAAAAATTCACCCCTCCACTTT. As protein: CATHRGHKNSPLHF.

This clone occurred once. The genes are TRBV6-2 or TRBV6-3 and TRBJ2-3; 9 bases agree with TRBD2. V lost 5 bases, J lost 4 bases, and 4 bases stayed unmatched. This CDR3 is 14 amino acids long. From germline, CDR1 is MNHEY and CDR2 SVGEGT. CDR3 bases: TGTGCCAGCAGTGGGGGACTAGCCCCAGATACGCAGTATTTT. This sequence encodes CASSGGLAPDTQYF.

The gene calls are TRBV29-1 and TRBJ2-1; D ambiguous. This CDR3 is built from 13 residues. Trimming took 2 bases from V and 3 from J, leaving 8 bases between them. From germline, CDR1 is SQVTM and CDR2 ANQGSEA. CDR3 in amino acids: CSVEITSYNEQFF. The CDR3 region has the DNA TGCAGCGTTGAAATTACCAGCTACAATGAGCAGTTCTTC.

The rearrangement uses TRBV6-5 and TRBJ1-2; D is unclear. Germline CDR1 is MNHEY and CDR2 is SVGAGI. There are 13 residues in the CDR3. V was trimmed by 5 bases and J by 3 bases, leaving 10 bases between them. CDR3 coding DNA: TGTGCCAGCAGTACACCCCAACACTATGGCTACACCTTC. Residues: CASSTPQHYGYTF.

The chain carries TRBV11-2 and TRBJ1-1; D might be TRBD1 (5 bases). The CDR3 runs to 17 residues. The V end lost 9 bases, the J end lost 2 bases, and 25 bases lay between the germline ends. The germline V gene encodes CDR1 SGHAT and CDR2 FQNNGV. The DNA of the CDR3 is TGTGCCAGTACTCCCCTAAGGGGAGGAAAGGGTAACACTGAAGCTTTCTTT. This codes for CASTPLRGGKGNTEAFF. Based on the CDR3 plus reference TRBV11-2 and TRBJ1-1, the full variable domain is EAGVAQSPRYKIIEKRQSVAFWCNPISGHATLYWYQQILGQGPKLLIQFQNNGVVDDSQLPKDRFSAERLKGVDSTLKIQPAKLEDSAVYLCASTPLRGGKGNTEAFFGQGTRLTVV.

This clone turned up a few times. This chain uses TRBV6-1 with TRBJ2-4; no clear D. The CDR3 loop spans 15 amino acids. CDR1 MNHNS and CDR2 SASEGT come from the germline V gene. Trimming removed 0 bases from V and 9 bases from J, with 15 bases in between. CDR3 DNA: TGTGCCAGCAGTGAAGCATCAGTTAGCAGAGCCATTCAGTACTTC. Its protein product is CASSEASVSRAIQYF.

This clone occurred a few times. CDR3 nucleotide sequence: TGTGCCAGCAGCTCTGGCCTTACAGTGGGTAATGAAAAACTGTTTTTT. Protein product: CASSSGLTVGNEKLFF. The rearrangement joins TRBV7-9 to TRBJ1-4; D not certain. The CDR3 runs to 16 residues. V lost 4 bases to trimming and J lost 4 bases, with 16 bases between them. The germline V gene encodes CDR1 SEHNR and CDR2 FQNEAQ (reference sequence).

The gene calls are TRBV7-9 and TRBJ1-3, with a weak D call TRBD1 (5 bases). The germline V gene has CDR1 SEHNR and CDR2 FQNEAQ (reference sequence). The ends were cut back, 5 bases at V and 3 bases at J, with 14 bases in the middle. CDR3 length: 15 amino acids. The CDR3 spells CASSGWQGGGNTIYF. DNA of the CDR3: TGTGCCAGCAGCGGGTGGCAGGGCGGTGGAAACACCATATATTTT.

This clone was detected only once. The V call is TRBV29-1, the J call TRBJ1-2, with D uncertain. From germline, CDR1 is SQVTM and CDR2 ANQGSEA. Trimming took off 5 bases at V and 6 bases at J, with 10 bases between the two ends. This CDR3 contains 11 residues. Here the CDR3 reads CSVLSGNGYTF. DNA of the CDR3: TGCAGCGTTTTATCGGGGAATGGCTACACCTTC.

The chain joins TRBV27 to TRBJ2-5, with 7 nucleotides matching TRBD2. This CDR3 is built from 14 residues. Losses at the gene ends were 2 bases for V and 4 bases for J; bases not matched to a gene: 4. Germline V lookup: CDR1 MNHEY, CDR2 SMNVEV (reference sequence). For the CDR3, the DNA is TGTGCCAGCAGTTTAGTCGGGGGGTCAGAGACCCAGTACTTC. Its protein product is CASSLVGGSETQYF.

The chain couples TRBV30 to TRBJ1-5; D not resolved. The CDR3 spans 13 residues. Trimming left V 2 bases short and J 0 bases short, with 5 bases between. Germline CDR1 is GTSNPN and CDR2 is SVGIG (reference sequence). CDR3 residues: CAWSIYSNQPQHF. The CDR3 bases are TGTGCCTGGAGTATCTATAGCAATCAGCCCCAGCATTTT.

The chain employs TRBV19 and TRBJ2-7, with TRBD2 matching 7 bases. The CDR3 covers 15 residues. Germline-derived CDR1 and CDR2 are LNHDA and SQIVND (reference sequence). J lost 0 bases, V lost 5 bases, and 7 bases had no gene match. Here the CDR3 DNA reads TGTGCCAGTAGTCAGACGGGAGGCTCCTCCTACGAGCAGTACTTC. Protein sequence: CASSQTGGSSYEQYF.

The CDR3 region has the DNA TGTGCCAGCTCACCAAAGGCAGGGGGAGACGAGCAGTACTTC. Amino acid sequence: CASSPKAGGDEQYF. This chain links TRBV18 with TRBJ2-7, with 7 bases that match TRBD1. Trimming removed 2 bases from V and 5 bases from J; junction bases left unmatched: 6. Germline V lookup: CDR1 KGHSH, CDR2 LQKENI. This CDR3 is built from 14 residues.